A single sample gave rise to the 8 T cell receptor beta chains below, sequenced in a study of T-cell reconstitution after alpha-beta-depleted transplantation in children. Construction of the TCRbeta library involved unique molecular identifiers. Using its own MiXCR run on the PCR reads, TCRdb lists one record per CDR3 protein. The sample consists of some 500,000 distinct CDR3 sequences, around 16% of them appearing once. This material consisted of PBMCs from the stem cell graft donor, taken from the stem cell graft. The receptor set was obtained from a human donor who donated a stem cell graft to a child with acute lymphoblastic leukemia.

The chain is built from TRBV7-9 and TRBJ1-1; 8 bases are a match to TRBD1. With 4 bases clipped from V and 7 bases from J, the junction kept 5 bases outside the gene matches. The CDR3 has 13 residues. CDR1 and CDR2 from the germline V gene are SEHNR and FQNEAQ (reference sequence). CDR3 sequence reads: CASSYTDRDEAFF. DNA of the CDR3: TGTGCCAGCAGCTACACGGACAGGGATGAAGCTTTCTTT.

This clonotype has a handful of counts. The chain combines TRBV4-2 with TRBJ2-7; D may correspond to TRBD1 or TRBD2 (5 bases each). Between the trimmed V and J ends, which lost 1 base and 0 bases, there was a span of 13 bases. The germline gives CDR1 LGHNA, CDR2 YNFKEQ. This CDR3 is 16 amino acids long. CDR3 DNA: TGTGCCAGCAGCCAAGTCCGGGACGCCAACTCCTACGAGCAGTACTTC. Protein sequence: CASSQVRDANSYEQYF.

The sample holds a few counts of this clonotype. The rearrangement uses TRBV27 and TRBJ2-7; D is possibly TRBD2 (6 bases). The CDR3 contains 16 residues. Trimming pared 5 bases from V and 6 bases from J, leaving 23 bases between. From germline, CDR1 is MNHEY and CDR2 SMNVEV (reference sequence). CDR3 in amino acids: CASSPYHSGGPGEQYF. The DNA of the CDR3 is TGTGCCAGCAGTCCCTATCACTCCGGGGGTCCAGGCGAGCAGTACTTC.

The chain employs TRBV20-1 and TRBJ1-5; TRBD1 agrees at 8 bases. The CDR3 runs 16 residues. CDR1 is DFQATT and CDR2 is SNEGSKA in the germline V gene (reference sequence). V shed 1 base, J shed 7 bases, and the junction held 12 bases outside the gene matches. Written as DNA, the CDR3 is TGCAGTGCTAGAGCCTTGACAGGGGTAATGGCCCAGCCCCAGCATTTT. It codes for CSARALTGVMAQPQHF.

This clonotype appeared many times. The genes are TRBV5-1 and TRBJ2-5, with 11 bases that match TRBD2. Trimming cost V 2 bases and J 5 bases; bases outside gene matches: 2. This CDR3 contains 14 residues. Germline V CDR1 and CDR2: SGHRS, YFSETQ. In DNA, the CDR3 is TGCGCCAGCAGCTTTAGCGGGAGGGAGGAGACCCAGTACTTC. Translating it yields CASSFSGREETQYF.

This clonotype has only a few counts. This chain's CDR3 is CASSFVGGGPGETQFF. The CDR3 nucleotides are TGCGCCAGCAGCTTCGTAGGGGGAGGGCCGGGAGAGACGCAGTTCTTC. V is TRBV5-1 and J is TRBJ2-1; possible D gene TRBD2, 7 bases. This CDR3 comprises 16 residues. Germline CDR1 reads SGHRS; CDR2 reads YFSETQ. V lost 2 bases and J 12 bases, leaving 24 bases between the germline ends.

The rearrangement joins TRBV29-1 to TRBJ2-2; D is unclear. Germline-derived CDR1 and CDR2 are SQVTM and ANQGSEA. CDR3 length: 14 amino acids. V lost 6 bases to trimming and J lost 2 bases, with 13 bases between them. The CDR3 loop is CSVKESSNTGELFF. The DNA of the CDR3 is TGCAGCGTCAAGGAGTCTAGTAACACCGGGGAGCTGTTTTTT.

This clonotype was counted only a few times. This rearrangement joins TRBV6-2 or TRBV6-3 to TRBJ2-1; D unresolved. The CDR3 extends over 14 amino acids. The germline CDR1 and CDR2 sequences are MNHEY and SVGEGT. V was clipped by 5 bases and J by 8 bases, with 16 bases between them. CDR3 loop: CASSLSLGPDEQFF. The DNA of the CDR3 is TGTGCCAGCAGTCTCTCTCTAGGGCCCGATGAGCAGTTCTTC.